The present entry profiles one T cell receptor (beta chain) with its context. This entry is derived from a study of shared clonotypes between healthy human individuals. Healthy adults negative for HIV, lacking recent acute infections or vaccinations, served as donors. Donors comprised only Caucasian adults living in Nashville, Tennessee. DNA from unsorted PBMC was sequenced on ten immunoSEQ deep assay plates. How the authors handled the data: ImmunoSEQ gave junction-only sequences without quality scores, so filtering differed. This table comes from immunoSEQ multiplex PCR, and its TCRdb copy is limited to in-frame clones, with some not included. V, J and clone size were drawn from that table, and D and trimming were deduced from the DNA. The sample records roughly 450,000 clones, 60% to 85% being singletons. V lost 6 bases, J lost 4 bases, and 3 bases stayed unmatched. This CDR3 spans 13 amino acids. Germline loops: CDR1 MNHNS, CDR2 SASEGT.

The chain uses TRBV6-1 and TRBJ1-1, with 9 bases identical to TRBD1. Material: PBMCs. This TCR derives from a woman in her thirties or forties in good health. Some clones in this sample may be carry-over from other donors' samples. The CDR3 sequence: CASRHRGLTEAFF. The CDR3 DNA follows: TGTGCCAGCAGACACAGGGGGCTCACTGAAGCTTTCTTT.